This paragraph covers one T cell receptor (beta chain) sequence. What it recognizes is unknown. This record belongs to a study of T cell repertoires in ileal Crohn's disease. Overall study context: Surgery for a complication: stricturing in roughly 61%, penetrating in about 40%. General observations from the study: Clonal expansions were more frequent in active smokers than non-smokers at surgery. All patients with clonality above 26.8% had endoscopic recurrence.

Profiled with immunoSEQ multiplex PCR; TCRdb holds only in-frame clones, not every one. The sample contains about 4,500 clones, approximately 76% of which appear only once. Trimming pared 1 base from V and 1 base from J, leaving 11 bases between. CDR1 and CDR2 (germline): SGHDT, YYEEEE. The CDR3 contains 15 residues. As to time point: inflamed ileum from the surgical specimen. This clonotype was obtained from an adult with Crohn's disease. Material: ileal tissue. The chain is built from TRBV5-6 and TRBJ1-1; D is unclear. The CDR3 DNA is TGTGCCAGCAGCTTGTCTTGGTCCAAGAACACTGAAGCTTTCTTT. Amino acids: CASSLSWSKNTEAFF.